Given below is one T cell receptor (beta chain) in context. These data belong to a study of cytomegalovirus exposure and HLA in healthy donors. The CDR3 is 16 residues long. The trim removed 0 bases at V and 10 bases at J, leaving 6 bases unmatched. Germline lookup yields CDR1 MNHEY and CDR2 SVGAGI. PCR primers comprised 60 Vbeta and 13 Jbeta primers. Here immunoSEQ multiplex PCR was the method, and the copy in TCRdb shows in-frame clones only, minus some. Of about 160,000 clones in the sample, roughly 79% were seen once. The sequenced material came from PBMCs. This chain connects TRBV6-5 to TRBJ1-6; 10 bases are shared with TRBD1. The source is a woman between 45 and 65 years old in good health and CMV-seropositive. The CDR3 nucleotides read TGTGCCAGCAGTTACTCGAAAGGGACAGGGGAGTCACCCCTCCACTTT. Translation gives CASSYSKGTGESPLHF.